One and the same sample provided the 17 T cell receptor beta chains below, sequenced in a study of blood T cell repertoires in COVID-19. Generated by immunoSEQ multiplex PCR, the TCRdb table keeps only in-frame clones and is missing some. The sample includes tens of thousands of clones, over 70% of them seen just once. Sequencing used peripheral blood. The receptors here all came from a woman aged 70 to 79 with acute or convalescent COVID-19.

V is TRBV4-3 and J is TRBJ1-1; TRBD1 is a possible D gene (5 bases). The germline CDR1 and CDR2 sequences are LGHNA and YSLEER. Trimming pared 2 bases from V and 0 bases from J, leaving 10 bases between. The CDR3 extends over 15 amino acids. CDR3 nucleotide sequence: TGCGCCAGCAGCCAAACCCGGACACTGAACACTGAAGCTTTCTTT. Translated: CASSQTRTLNTEAFF.

This rearrangement joins TRBV12-3 or TRBV12-4 to TRBJ1-5; perhaps TRBD1 as D (5 bases). The V and J ends lost 9 bases and 3 bases respectively, with 12 bases between them. CDR3 size: 13 residues. CDR3 in DNA: TGTGCCAGTGCGCAGGGTCTCAATCAGCCCCAGCATTTT. Translated: CASAQGLNQPQHF.

The chain recombines TRBV7-9 with TRBJ1-6; possible D gene TRBD1, 5 bases. CDR3 length: 15 amino acids. From germline, CDR1 is SEHNR and CDR2 FQNEAQ (reference sequence). The V gene lost 2 bases and the J gene lost 8 bases, with 13 bases spanning the gap. CDR3: CASSLQGGLHSPLHF. CDR3 nucleotide sequence: TGTGCCAGCAGCTTACAGGGTGGTCTTCATTCACCCCTCCACTTT. The full variable domain, with the rest looked up from reference TRBV7-9 and TRBJ1-6, is DTGVSQNPRHKITKRGQNVTFRCDPISEHNRLYWYRQTLGQGPEFLTYFQNEAQLEKSRLLSDRFSAERPKGSFSTLEIQRTEQGDSAMYLCASSLQGGLHSPLHFGNGTRLTVT.

The V gene is TRBV19, the J gene TRBJ1-5; 8 nucleotides line up with TRBD1. The junction had 6 bases not matched to a gene; V was cut back by 4 bases and J by 4 bases. Germline V gene data show CDR1 as LNHDA and CDR2 as SQIVND (reference sequence). The CDR3 runs 15 residues. The CDR3 protein is CASSNTGGGNQPQHF. Here the CDR3 DNA reads TGTGCCAGTAGTAATACAGGGGGAGGTAATCAGCCCCAGCATTTT.

The CDR3 here is CASSLWGRTGEAFF. The CDR3 region has the DNA TGTGCCAGCAGCTTATGGGGTAGAACAGGTGAAGCTTTCTTT. This chain links TRBV7-2 with TRBJ1-1; possible D gene TRBD1, 5 bases. The V end was cut by 2 bases, the J end by 7 bases, with 14 bases between. The germline gives CDR1 SGHTA, CDR2 FQGNSA. The CDR3 extends over 14 amino acids.

This clone occurred once. This chain connects TRBV29-1 to TRBJ2-3; 8 bases align to TRBD2. Germline values: CDR1 SQVTM, CDR2 ANQGSEA. The CDR3 runs to 13 residues. V dropped 5 bases and J dropped 14; count of bases not matched to a gene: 15. In DNA, the CDR3 is TGCAGCGTTAAGACAGCGGGAGCCATTTCTACGTATTTT. Amino acid sequence: CSVKTAGAISTYF.

This chain uses TRBV2 with TRBJ1-1; 8 bases are shared with TRBD1. V lost 3 bases, J lost 5 bases, and 11 bases stayed unmatched. The CDR3 loop spans 16 amino acids. Germline V lookup: CDR1 SNHLY, CDR2 FYNNEI. CDR3 in DNA: TGTGCCAGCAGTGAGGTCCGGGTAACAGGGGGTACTGAAGCTTTCTTT. Translating it yields CASSEVRVTGGTEAFF. The variable domain in full, with the rest retrieved from reference TRBV2 and TRBJ1-1, is EPEVTQTPSHQVTQMGQEVILRCVPISNHLYFYWYRQILGQKVEFLVSFYNNEISEKSEIFDDQFSVERPDGSNFTLKIRSTKLEDSAMYFCASSEVRVTGGTEAFFGQGTRLTVV.

This clone was seen only a few times. The chain carries TRBV29-1 and TRBJ1-4, with 7 bases fitting TRBD1. This CDR3 is 14 amino acids long. The trim removed 6 bases at V and 6 bases at J, leaving 10 bases unmatched. CDR1 and CDR2 (germline): SQVTM, ANQGSEA. CDR3 sequence (DNA): TGCAGCGTCGCCACAGGGGCTATTGATGAAAAACTGTTTTTT. Residues: CSVATGAIDEKLFF.

A note on this clone: Other DNA sequences of this sample code for an identical CDR3. The chain combines TRBV7-3 with TRBJ2-2, with 11 positions matching TRBD1. In germline, CDR1 is SGHTA, CDR2 FQGTGA. Trimming at V came to 4 bases and at J to 2 bases, leaving 3 bases not matched to a gene. This CDR3 is built from 16 residues. DNA for the CDR3: TGTGCCAGCAGCTCCCGGACAGGGGGCAACACCGGGGAGCTGTTTTTT. Residues: CASSSRTGGNTGELFF.

CDR3 DNA sequence: TGCGCCAGCAGCCCAGTAGGACAGGGACCCTACGAGCAGTACTTC. The encoded protein is CASSPVGQGPYEQYF. This chain joins TRBV5-1 and TRBJ2-7; TRBD1 agrees at 8 bases. After removal of 4 bases from V and 2 bases from J, the junction contained 8 bases not matched to a gene. The CDR3 sequence is 15 residues long. The germline V gene has CDR1 SGHRS and CDR2 YFSETQ.

The CDR3 protein is CASSLGQASGYEQYF. The CDR3 coding sequence is TGTGCCAGCAGCTTAGGCCAGGCAAGCGGCTACGAGCAGTACTTC. This chain links TRBV7-2 with TRBJ2-7; a weak D match, TRBD2 (5 bases). V lost 1 base to trimming and J lost 3 bases, with 13 bases between them. In germline, CDR1 is SGHTA, CDR2 FQGNSA. The CDR3 sequence is 15 residues long. Supplemented by reference TRBV7-2 and TRBJ2-7, the full variable domain reads GAGVSQSPSNKVTEKGKDVELRCDPISGHTALYWYRQSLGQGLEFLIYFQGNSAPDKSGLPSDRFSAERTGGSVSTLTIQRTQQEDSAVYLCASSLGQASGYEQYFGPGTRLTVT.

The chain employs TRBV5-1 and TRBJ2-2, with D tentatively TRBD2 (7 bases). Germline lookup yields CDR1 SGHRS and CDR2 YFSETQ. CDR3 length: 17 residues. The ends were cut back, 5 bases at V and 4 bases at J, with 21 bases in the middle. The CDR3 region has the DNA TGCGCCAGCAGTGGGGGGGCGGGTCGGAGGAGCACCGGGGAGCTGTTTTTT. Translated: CASSGGAGRRSTGELFF.

The chain joins TRBV6-1 to TRBJ1-2; D uncertain. Germline-derived CDR1 and CDR2 are MNHNS and SASEGT. The CDR3 extends over 15 amino acids. V was cut by 1 base and J by 8 bases, with 17 bases left in between. The CDR3 region is CASSEGTKPSWGYTF. CDR3 DNA: TGTGCCAGCAGTGAAGGAACTAAGCCCTCGTGGGGCTACACCTTC.

The rearrangement joins TRBV25-1 to TRBJ1-1, with D unclear. The CDR3 has 15 amino acids. Between the trimmed V and J ends, which lost 1 base and 1 base, there was a span of 10 bases. In germline, CDR1 is MGHDK, CDR2 SYGVNS. CDR3 region: CASSEFGRGNTEAFF. The DNA of the CDR3 is TGTGCCAGCAGTGAATTCGGCAGAGGGAACACTGAAGCTTTCTTT.

This chain uses TRBV19 with TRBJ1-3; unclear D gene. This CDR3 spans 16 amino acids. V lost 1 base and J 0 bases, leaving 10 bases between the germline ends. Germline values: CDR1 LNHDA, CDR2 SQIVND (reference sequence). The chain's CDR3 is CASSIGAPTSGNTIYF. The CDR3 DNA is TGTGCCAGTAGTATAGGAGCCCCCACCTCTGGAAACACCATATATTTT. Full variable domain (missing parts from reference TRBV19 and TRBJ1-3): DGGITQSPKYLFRKEGQNVTLSCEQNLNHDAMYWYRQDPGQGLRLIYYSQIVNDFQKGDIAEGYSVSREKKESFPLTVTSAQKNPTAFYLCASSIGAPTSGNTIYFGEGSWLTVV.

V and J are TRBV7-9 and TRBJ1-2, with 8 bases matching TRBD1. This CDR3 has 15 amino acids. Germline V lookup: CDR1 SEHNR, CDR2 FQNEAQ (reference sequence). Trimming took 2 bases from V and 4 from J; bases not matched to a gene: 6. CDR3: CASSLSGQGIYGYTF. In nucleotides, the CDR3 is TGTGCCAGCAGCTTAAGTGGACAGGGCATCTATGGCTACACCTTC.

CDR3 DNA: TGTGCCAGCAGTGATGACAGCTATGGCTACACCTTC. This translates into CASSDDSYGYTF. This chain uses TRBV6-6 with TRBJ1-2, with a possible D match to TRBD1 (5 bases). Trimming left V 5 bases short and J 4 bases short, with 8 bases between. CDR3 size: 12 residues. In germline, CDR1 is MNHNY, CDR2 SVGAGI (reference sequence).